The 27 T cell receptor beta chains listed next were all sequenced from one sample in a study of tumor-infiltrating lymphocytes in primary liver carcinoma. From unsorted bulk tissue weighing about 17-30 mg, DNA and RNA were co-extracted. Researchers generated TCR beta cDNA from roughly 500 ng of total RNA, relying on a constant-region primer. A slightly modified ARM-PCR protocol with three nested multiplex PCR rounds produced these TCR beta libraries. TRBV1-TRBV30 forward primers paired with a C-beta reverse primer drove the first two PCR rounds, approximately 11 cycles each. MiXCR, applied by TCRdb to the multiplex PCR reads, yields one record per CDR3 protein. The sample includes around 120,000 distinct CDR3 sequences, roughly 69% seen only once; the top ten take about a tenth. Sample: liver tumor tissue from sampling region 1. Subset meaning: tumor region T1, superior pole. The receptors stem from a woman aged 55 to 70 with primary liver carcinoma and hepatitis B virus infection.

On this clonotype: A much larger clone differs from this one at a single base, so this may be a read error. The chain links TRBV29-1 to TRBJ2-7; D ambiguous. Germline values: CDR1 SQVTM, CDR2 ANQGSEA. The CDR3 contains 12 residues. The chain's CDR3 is CSAKSIVGELYF. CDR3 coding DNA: TGCAGCGCAAAGTCTATAGTTGGCGAGCTGTACTTC.

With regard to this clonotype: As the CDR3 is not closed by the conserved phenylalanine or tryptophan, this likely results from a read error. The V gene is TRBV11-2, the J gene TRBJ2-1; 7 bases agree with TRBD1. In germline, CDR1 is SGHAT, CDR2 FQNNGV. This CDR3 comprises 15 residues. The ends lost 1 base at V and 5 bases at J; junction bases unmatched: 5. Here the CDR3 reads CASSLGDSTNNEQFL. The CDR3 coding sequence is TGTGCCAGCAGCTTAGGGGACAGCACAAACAATGAGCAGTTCCTC.

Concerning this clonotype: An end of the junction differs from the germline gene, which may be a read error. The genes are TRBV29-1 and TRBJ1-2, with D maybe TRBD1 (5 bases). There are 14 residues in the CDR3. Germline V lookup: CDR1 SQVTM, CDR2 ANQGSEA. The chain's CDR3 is CSLEDPRDRPGYTF. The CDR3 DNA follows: TGCAGCCTTGAAGATCCCCGGGACCGGCCTGGCTACACCTTC.

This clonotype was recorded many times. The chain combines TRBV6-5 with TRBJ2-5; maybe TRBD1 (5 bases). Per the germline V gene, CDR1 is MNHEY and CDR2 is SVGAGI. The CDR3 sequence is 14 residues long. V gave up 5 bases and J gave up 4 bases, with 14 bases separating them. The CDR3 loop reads CASSPTGMGETQYF. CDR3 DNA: TGTGCCAGCAGTCCTACAGGAATGGGAGAGACCCAGTACTTC.

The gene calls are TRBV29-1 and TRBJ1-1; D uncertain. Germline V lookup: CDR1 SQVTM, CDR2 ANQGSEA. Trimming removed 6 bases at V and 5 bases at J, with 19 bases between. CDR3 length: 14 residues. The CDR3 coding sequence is TGCAGCGTCCTAGGGAGCTCTGGGAGTACTGAAGCTTTCTTT. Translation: CSVLGSSGSTEAFF.

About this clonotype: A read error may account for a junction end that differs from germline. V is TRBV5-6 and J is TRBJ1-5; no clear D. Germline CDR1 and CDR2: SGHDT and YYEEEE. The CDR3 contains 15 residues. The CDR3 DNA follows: TGTGCCAGCAGCACCAGTGAAGTCCACAATCGGCCCCAGCATTTT. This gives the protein CASSTSEVHNRPQHF.

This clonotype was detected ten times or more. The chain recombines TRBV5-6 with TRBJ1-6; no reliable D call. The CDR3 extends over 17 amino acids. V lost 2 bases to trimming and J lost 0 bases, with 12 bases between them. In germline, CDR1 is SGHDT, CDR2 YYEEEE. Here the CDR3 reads CASSFRGDLSYNSPLHF. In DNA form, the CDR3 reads TGTGCCAGCAGCTTCCGCGGGGATCTCTCCTATAATTCACCCCTCCACTTT.

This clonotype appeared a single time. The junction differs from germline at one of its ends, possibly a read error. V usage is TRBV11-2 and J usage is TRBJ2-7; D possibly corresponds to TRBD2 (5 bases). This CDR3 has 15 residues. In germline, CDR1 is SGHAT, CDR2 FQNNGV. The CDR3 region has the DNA TGCACCAGCAGCCCTGGGAGTGGAGTGGCCTACGAGCAGTACTTC. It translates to CTSSPGSGVAYEQYF.

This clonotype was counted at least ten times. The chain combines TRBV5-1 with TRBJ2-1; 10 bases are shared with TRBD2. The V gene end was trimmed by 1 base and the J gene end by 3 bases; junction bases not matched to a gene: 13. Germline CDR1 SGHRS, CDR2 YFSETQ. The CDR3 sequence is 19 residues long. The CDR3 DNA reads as TGCGCCAGCAGCTTGTCAGTAGCGGGAGGCAGGTCCGTCTACAATGAGCAGTTCTTC. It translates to CASSLSVAGGRSVYNEQFF.

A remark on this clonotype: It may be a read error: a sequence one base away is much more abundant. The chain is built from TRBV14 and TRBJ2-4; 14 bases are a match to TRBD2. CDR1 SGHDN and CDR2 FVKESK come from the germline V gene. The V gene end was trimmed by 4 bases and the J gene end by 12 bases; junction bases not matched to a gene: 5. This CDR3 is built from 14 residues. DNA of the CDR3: TGTGCCAGCAGCCGAGGGGGGACTAGCGGGAGTCAGTACTTC. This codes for CASSRGGTSGSQYF.

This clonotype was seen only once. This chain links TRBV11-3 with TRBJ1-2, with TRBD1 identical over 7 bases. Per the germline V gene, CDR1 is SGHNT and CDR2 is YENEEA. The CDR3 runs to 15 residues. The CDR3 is CVGSPRPDRRYGYTF. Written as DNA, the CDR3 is TGTGTCGGCAGCCCACGACCGGACAGGCGCTATGGCTACACCTTC.

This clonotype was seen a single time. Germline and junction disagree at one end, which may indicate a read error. CDR3 DNA: TGCGCCAGTAGCCAAGGGGACAGGAATACTGGAAACACCATATGTTTT. Protein sequence: CASSQGDRNTGNTICF. The V call is TRBV4-1, the J call TRBJ1-3; 8 bases are shared with TRBD1. CDR1 and CDR2 from the germline V gene are MGHRA and YSYEKL. The CDR3 contains 16 residues.

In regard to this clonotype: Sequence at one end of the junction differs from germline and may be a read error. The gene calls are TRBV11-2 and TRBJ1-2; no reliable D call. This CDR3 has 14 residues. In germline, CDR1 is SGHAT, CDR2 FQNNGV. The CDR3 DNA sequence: TGTGCCAGCAGCCCACAGAATTATAACCATGGCTACACCTTC. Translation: CASSPQNYNHGYTF.

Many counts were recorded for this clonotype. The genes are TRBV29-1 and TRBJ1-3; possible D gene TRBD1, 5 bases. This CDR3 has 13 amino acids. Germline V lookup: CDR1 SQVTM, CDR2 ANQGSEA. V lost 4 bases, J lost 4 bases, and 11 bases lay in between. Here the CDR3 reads CSVVGREGNTIYF. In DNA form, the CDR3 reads TGCAGCGTTGTTGGCAGGGAAGGAAACACCATATATTTT.

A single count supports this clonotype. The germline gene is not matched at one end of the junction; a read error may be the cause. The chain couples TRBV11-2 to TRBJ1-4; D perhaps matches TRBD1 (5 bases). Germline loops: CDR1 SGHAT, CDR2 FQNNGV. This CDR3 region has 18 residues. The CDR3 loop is CARSSMGTTRATNEKLFF. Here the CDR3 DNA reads TGTGCCAGGAGCTCGATGGGGACCACTCGAGCAACTAATGAAAAACTGTTTTTT.

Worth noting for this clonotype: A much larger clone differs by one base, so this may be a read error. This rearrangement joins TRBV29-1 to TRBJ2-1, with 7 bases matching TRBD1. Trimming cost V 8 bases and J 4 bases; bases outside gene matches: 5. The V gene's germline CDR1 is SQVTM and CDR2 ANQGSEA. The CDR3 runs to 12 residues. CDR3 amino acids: CSLLTGYNEQFF. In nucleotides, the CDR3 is TGCAGCTTATTGACAGGGTACAATGAGCAGTTCTTC.

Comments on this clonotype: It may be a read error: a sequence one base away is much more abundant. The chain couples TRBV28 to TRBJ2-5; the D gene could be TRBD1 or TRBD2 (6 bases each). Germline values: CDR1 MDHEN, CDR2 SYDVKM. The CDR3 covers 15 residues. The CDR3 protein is CARSPPHGGRETQYF. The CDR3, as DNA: TGTGCCCGCAGTCCGCCGCATGGGGGGCGGGAGACCCAGTACTTC.

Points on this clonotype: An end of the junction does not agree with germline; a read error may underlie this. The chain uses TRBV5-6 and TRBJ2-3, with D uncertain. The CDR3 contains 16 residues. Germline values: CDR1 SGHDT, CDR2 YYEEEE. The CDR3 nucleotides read TGTACCAGCAGCTTGTTAGGCATCTCTAGCACAGATACGCAGTATTTT. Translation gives CTSSLLGISSTDTQYF. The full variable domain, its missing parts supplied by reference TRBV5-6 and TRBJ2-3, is DAGVTQSPTHLIKTRGQQVTLRCSPKSGHDTVSWYQQALGQGPQFIFQYYEEEERQRGNFPDRFSGHQFPNYSSELNVNALLLGDSALYLCTSSLLGISSTDTQYFGPGTRLTVL.

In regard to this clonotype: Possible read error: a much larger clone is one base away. CDR3 DNA: TGTACCAGCAGCTTATCGACGAACAACAATGAGCAGTTCTTC. Encoded protein: CTSSLSTNNNEQFF. V gene TRBV11-2 combines with J gene TRBJ2-1; D gene unclear. The CDR3 sequence is 14 residues long. Germline V CDR1 and CDR2: SGHAT, FQNNGV.

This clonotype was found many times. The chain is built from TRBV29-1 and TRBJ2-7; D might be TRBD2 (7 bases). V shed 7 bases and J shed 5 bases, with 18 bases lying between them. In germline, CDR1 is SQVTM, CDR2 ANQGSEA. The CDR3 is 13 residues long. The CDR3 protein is CSGTDGGLDEQYF. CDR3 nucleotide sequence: TGCAGCGGAACGGACGGGGGGCTCGACGAGCAGTACTTC.

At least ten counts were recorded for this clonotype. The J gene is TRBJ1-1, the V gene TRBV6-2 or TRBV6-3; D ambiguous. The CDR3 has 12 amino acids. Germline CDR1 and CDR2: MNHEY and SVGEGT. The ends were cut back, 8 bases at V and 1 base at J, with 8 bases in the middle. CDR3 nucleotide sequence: TGTGCCAGCCACAGACAGAACACTGAAGCTTTCTTT. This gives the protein CASHRQNTEAFF.

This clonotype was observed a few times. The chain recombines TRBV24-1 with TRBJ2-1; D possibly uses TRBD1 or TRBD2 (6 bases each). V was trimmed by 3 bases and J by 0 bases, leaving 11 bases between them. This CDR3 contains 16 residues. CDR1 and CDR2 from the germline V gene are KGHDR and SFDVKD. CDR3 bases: TGTGCCACCAGTGATCCGGGGGCCGACTCCTACAATGAGCAGTTCTTC. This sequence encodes CATSDPGADSYNEQFF.

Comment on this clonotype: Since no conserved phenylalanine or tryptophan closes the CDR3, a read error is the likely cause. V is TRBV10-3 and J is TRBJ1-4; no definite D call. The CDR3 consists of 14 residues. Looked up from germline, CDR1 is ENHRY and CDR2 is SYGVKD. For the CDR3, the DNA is TGTGCCATCAGTGCAGCTGCAACTAATGAAAAGCTGTTTCTT. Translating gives CAISAAATNEKLFL.

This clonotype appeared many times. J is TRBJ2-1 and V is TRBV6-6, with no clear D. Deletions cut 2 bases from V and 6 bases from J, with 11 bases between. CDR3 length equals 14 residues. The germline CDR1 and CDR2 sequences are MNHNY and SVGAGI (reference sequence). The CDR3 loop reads CASSYRGVGNEQFF. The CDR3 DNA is TGTGCCAGCAGTTACCGTGGGGTTGGCAATGAGCAGTTCTTC.

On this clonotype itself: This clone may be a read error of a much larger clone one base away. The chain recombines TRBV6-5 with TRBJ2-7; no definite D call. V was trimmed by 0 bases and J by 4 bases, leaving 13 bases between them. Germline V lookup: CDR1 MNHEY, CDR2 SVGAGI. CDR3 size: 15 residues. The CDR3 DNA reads TGTGCCAGCAGTTACTCACCCACCTTTCGATACGAGCAGTACTTC. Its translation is CASSYSPTFRYEQYF.

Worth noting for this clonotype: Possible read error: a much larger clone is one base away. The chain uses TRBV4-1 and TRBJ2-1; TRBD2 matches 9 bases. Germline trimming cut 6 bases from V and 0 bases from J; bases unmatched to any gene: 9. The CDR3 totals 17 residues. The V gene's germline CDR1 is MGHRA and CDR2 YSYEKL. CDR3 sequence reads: CASSRTSVIVSYNEQFF. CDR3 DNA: TGCGCCAGCAGTCGGACTAGCGTGATAGTCTCCTACAATGAGCAGTTCTTC.

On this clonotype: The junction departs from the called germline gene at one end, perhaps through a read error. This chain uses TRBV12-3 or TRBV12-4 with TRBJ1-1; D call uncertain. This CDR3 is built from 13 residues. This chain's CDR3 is CVSSLSNTAEAFF. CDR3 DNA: TGTGTCAGCAGCTTATCAAACACTGCGGAAGCTTTCTTT.